The present TCR beta chain was sequenced within a study of cytotoxic CD8 clonotypes in ibrutinib-treated CLL. At the level of the study: Some 25 partial and 2 complete responses; at median about 70 months, around 15 remitted, some 12 progressed.

Profiled with immunoSEQ multiplex PCR; TCRdb holds only in-frame clones, not every one. The table lists 150,000 to 200,000 clones, approximately 91% of them singletons. Study-wide results and limits: Clonality was higher at baseline than in age-matched healthy donors and tracked circulating CD8+ T-cell counts.

Comment on this clone: The antigen remains undetermined.

The material sequenced was PBMCs, taken at disease progression, from a patient treated with ibrutinib. This receptor was identified in a human donor with chronic lymphocytic leukemia.

CDR3 sequence (DNA): TGTGCCAGCAGCTCGACAGGGTCGTCCTACGAGCAGTACTTC. Translation gives CASSSTGSSYEQYF. The rearrangement links TRBV5-6 to TRBJ2-7; 7 bases are a match to TRBD1. Germline CDR1 SGHDT, CDR2 YYEEEE. Losses at the gene ends were 3 bases for V and 1 base for J; bases not matched to a gene: 4. CDR3 size: 14 residues.